These 25 T cell receptor beta chains share one sample of origin, sequenced in a study of technical replicates of blood from a few donors (dated by TCRdb to 2017 to 2019). Libraries came from the immunoSEQ multiplex PCR assay. TCRdb's version of the immuneACCESS table is confined to in-frame rearrangements and falls short of the full clone set. An unresolved V gene accounts for under half of the shortfall where checked; the remainder is of unknown origin. Counted in this sample were 82,000 or so clones; under 96% of them appeared once. The ten largest clonotypes hold approximately 0.39% of the sample. Input material: T cells isolated from PBMCs. These TCRs come from a human donor in good health.

This clone is a singleton in its sample. Relative to the germline gene, one junction end is altered; a read error may explain this. This chain uses TRBV19 with TRBJ2-7, with 7 bases aligning to TRBD2. The CDR3 contains 14 residues. CDR1 and CDR2 from the germline V gene are LNHDA and SQIVND (reference sequence). The CDR3 sequence: CASSLDSGLYEQYF. The CDR3 nucleotides read TGTGCCAGTAGTTTAGATAGCGGGCTCTACGAGCAGTACTTC. The whole variable domain, filled in from reference TRBV19 and TRBJ2-7, reads DGGITQSPKYLFRKEGQNVTLSCEQNLNHDAMYWYRQDPGQGLRLIYYSQIVNDFQKGDIAEGYSVSREKKESFPLTVTSAQKNPTAFYLCASSLDSGLYEQYFGPGTRLTVT.

V gene TRBV6-5 combines with J gene TRBJ1-2; TRBD1 aligns across 7 bases. The CDR3 spans 12 residues. The V and J ends lost 8 bases and 10 bases, in that order; junction bases with no gene match: 10. Germline assignment: CDR1 MNHEY and CDR2 SVGAGI. The CDR3 nucleotides read TGTGCCAGCCTAGGGGGCCAAGGACTCTACACCTTC. Translating gives CASLGGQGLYTF.

The rearrangement joins TRBV7-3 to TRBJ1-1; TRBD1 agrees at 9 bases. The germline CDR1 and CDR2 sequences are SGHTA and FQGTGA. The CDR3 extends over 15 amino acids. The V and J ends lost 6 bases and 1 base, in that order; junction bases with no gene match: 6. The CDR3 DNA is TGTGCCAGCAGTTATACAGGGGGCGGGAACACTGAAGCTTTCTTT. As protein: CASSYTGGGNTEAFF.

The V and J genes are TRBV9 and TRBJ1-2, with 7 bases that match TRBD1. The CDR3 runs 15 residues. Trimming took 3 bases from V and 4 from J; bases not matched to a gene: 9. CDR1 and CDR2 from the germline V gene are SGDLS and YYNGEE. The CDR3 spells CASSGIQGMGYGYTF. CDR3 nucleotide sequence: TGTGCCAGCAGCGGGATACAGGGGATGGGCTATGGCTACACCTTC.

The V call is TRBV11-3, the J call TRBJ2-3; the match to TRBD1 covers 9 bases. This CDR3 comprises 16 residues. J gave up 3 bases and V 1 base, and 5 bases lay outside the gene matches. Germline V gene sequence: CDR1 SGHNT, CDR2 YENEEA. The CDR3 region has the DNA TGTGCCAGCAGCTTAGTAAGGACAGGGGTAACAGATACGCAGTATTTT. Its protein product is CASSLVRTGVTDTQYF.

The gene calls are TRBV19 and TRBJ1-1, with TRBD1 matching 9 bases. This CDR3 region has 17 residues. CDR1 and CDR2 from the germline V gene are LNHDA and SQIVND (reference sequence). V trimming: 4 bases; J trimming: 1 base; junction bases outside the gene matches: 10. The CDR3 region is CASSTIILTGGNTEAFF. In DNA, the CDR3 is TGTGCCAGTAGTACCATCATTTTGACAGGGGGGAACACTGAAGCTTTCTTT.

This rearrangement joins TRBV19 to TRBJ1-2; the D is unclear. The germline V gene has CDR1 LNHDA and CDR2 SQIVND (reference sequence). Trimming shortened V by 4 bases and J by 9 bases, and 18 bases separated the two germline ends. The CDR3 extends over 14 amino acids. CDR3 loop: CASSTMALSGSYTF. CDR3 nucleotides: TGTGCCAGTAGTACGATGGCCCTCTCCGGGAGCTACACCTTC.

The V call is TRBV27, the J call TRBJ1-4; 8 positions agree with TRBD1. V was pared by 5 bases and J by 3 bases, with 5 bases of the junction left unmatched. Germline V gives CDR1 MNHEY, CDR2 SMNVEV (reference sequence). The CDR3 is made up of 15 amino acids. CDR3 bases: TGTGCCAGCAGTCTTCGGACAGGGCCTAATGAAAAACTGTTTTTT. This translates into CASSLRTGPNEKLFF.

The CDR3 protein is CASRPGTGYEKLFF. CDR3 nucleotides: TGTGCCAGCAGGCCCGGGACAGGGTATGAAAAACTGTTTTTT. V usage is TRBV2 and J usage is TRBJ1-4; 9 bases align to TRBD1. The CDR3 extends over 14 amino acids. CDR1 and CDR2 (germline): SNHLY, FYNNEI. V shed 6 bases and J 6 bases; nucleotides not matched to a gene: 5. The variable domain in full, completed from reference TRBV2 and TRBJ1-4, reads EPEVTQTPSHQVTQMGQEVILRCVPISNHLYFYWYRQILGQKVEFLVSFYNNEISEKSEIFDDQFSVERPDGSNFTLKIRSTKLEDSAMYFCASRPGTGYEKLFFGSGTQLSVL.

The chain joins TRBV6-6 to TRBJ2-3, with 9 positions matching TRBD2. V lost 6 bases and J lost 5; bases outside the gene matches: 9. The CDR3 runs to 15 residues. Per the germline V gene, CDR1 is MNHNY and CDR2 is SVGAGI (reference sequence). The CDR3 reads CASSTRGLAGDTQYF. The DNA for the CDR3 is TGTGCCAGCAGCACAAGGGGACTAGCAGGAGATACGCAGTATTTT.

This clone was seen once. This chain uses TRBV4-1 with TRBJ2-1, with 7 bases fitting TRBD2. This CDR3 has 15 residues. Per germline, CDR1 MGHRA and CDR2 YSYEKL. J lost 2 bases, V lost 3 bases, and 4 bases had no gene match. CDR3: CASSHSSGPYNEQFF. In DNA, the CDR3 is TGCGCCAGCAGCCATTCTAGCGGACCCTACAATGAGCAGTTCTTC.

The rearrangement uses TRBV30 and TRBJ2-3; a weak D match, TRBD2 (6 bases). V lost 7 bases and J 0 bases, leaving 17 bases between the germline ends. The CDR3 covers 15 residues. Germline assignment: CDR1 GTSNPN and CDR2 SVGIG (reference sequence). In nucleotides, the CDR3 is TGTGCCTTCGCAAACAGCGGGCTAAGCACAGATACGCAGTATTTT. Translating gives CAFANSGLSTDTQYF.

V usage is TRBV18 and J usage is TRBJ2-7; D is perhaps TRBD2 (5 bases). With 8 bases removed from V and 1 base from J, the gap between germline ends came to 12 bases. The CDR3 is 13 residues long. Per the germline V gene, CDR1 is KGHSH and CDR2 is LQKENI. CDR3 DNA sequence: TGTGCCAGCGCAAGTTGGGAGTCCTACGAGCAGTACTTC. Translating it yields CASASWESYEQYF.

V usage is TRBV9 and J usage is TRBJ2-1; D is unresolved. The germline CDR1 and CDR2 sequences are SGDLS and YYNGEE. Trimming stripped 0 bases from V and 8 bases from J, with 6 bases between. CDR3 length: 12 residues. CDR3 sequence: CASSVDYYEQFF. For the CDR3, the DNA is TGTGCCAGCAGCGTAGATTATTATGAGCAGTTCTTC.

The rearrangement links TRBV30 to TRBJ1-6, with D unclear. The CDR3 is made up of 13 amino acids. CDR1 is GTSNPN, CDR2 SVGIG, per germline (reference sequence). V shed 2 bases and J shed 7 bases, with 9 bases lying between them. The CDR3 is CAWSSGGNSPLHF. The CDR3 nucleotides read TGTGCCTGGAGTTCGGGAGGGAATTCACCCCTCCACTTT.

This clone was detected a few times. This chain uses TRBV19 with TRBJ2-1; 9 positions agree with TRBD2. CDR3 length: 16 residues. Germline V gene sequence: CDR1 LNHDA, CDR2 SQIVND (reference sequence). V shed 5 bases and J 7 bases; nucleotides not matched to a gene: 12. The CDR3 is CASSPYLAGEGNEQFF. In nucleotides, the CDR3 is TGTGCCAGTAGTCCGTACTTAGCGGGAGAGGGGAATGAGCAGTTCTTC.

The chain joins TRBV7-9 to TRBJ1-1, with TRBD1 matching 7 bases. This CDR3 is 14 amino acids long. The ends lost 3 bases at V and 4 bases at J; junction bases unmatched: 5. Germline V gene lookup returns CDR1 SEHNR and CDR2 FQNEAQ (reference sequence). The CDR3: CASSLATGVTEAFF. The CDR3 bases are TGTGCCAGCAGCTTGGCCACAGGGGTCACTGAAGCTTTCTTT.

CDR3 nucleotide sequence: TGTGCCAGCAGCGTAGAGGCAGGGGGAACCCTCTACGAGCAGTACTTC. Residues: CASSVEAGGTLYEQYF. The rearrangement links TRBV9 to TRBJ2-7; TRBD1 matches at 7 bases. Germline CDR1 reads SGDLS; CDR2 reads YYNGEE. CDR3 size: 16 residues. V gave up 0 bases and J gave up 3 bases; unmatched junction bases: 9.

V and J are TRBV2 and TRBJ1-5, with D hard to call. The length of the CDR3 is 15 residues. V was trimmed by 6 bases and J by 4 bases, leaving 16 bases between them. From germline, CDR1 is SNHLY and CDR2 FYNNEI. The DNA for the CDR3 is TGTGCCAGCAGGACTAGGTCAGATACGAATCAGCCCCAGCATTTT. Protein product: CASRTRSDTNQPQHF.

This clone is a singleton in its sample. V usage is TRBV5-6 and J usage is TRBJ2-6; D gene ambiguous. This CDR3 is 15 amino acids long. Germline CDR1 SGHDT, CDR2 YYEEEE. V was pared by 6 bases and J by 5 bases, with 15 bases between. The CDR3 spells CASMKSQSRANVLTF. The CDR3 DNA reads as TGTGCCAGCATGAAGTCACAAAGTCGGGCCAACGTCCTGACTTTC.

The rearrangement links TRBV28 to TRBJ2-7; no clear D gene. CDR3 length: 13 residues. V lost 8 bases and J lost 0, with 11 bases in between. The germline V gene has CDR1 MDHEN and CDR2 SYDVKM. The chain's CDR3 is CASWSTSSYEQYF. The CDR3 nucleotides read TGTGCCAGCTGGTCGACAAGCTCCTACGAGCAGTACTTC.

The rearrangement links TRBV13 to TRBJ2-1; 10 bases match TRBD2. Germline-derived CDR1 and CDR2 are PRHDT and FYEKMQ (reference sequence). The V gene end was trimmed by 3 bases and the J gene end by 8 bases; junction bases not matched to a gene: 7. The CDR3 runs 15 residues. The chain's CDR3 is CASSLQREGVYEQFF. DNA for the CDR3: TGTGCCAGCAGCTTGCAGCGGGAGGGCGTCTATGAGCAGTTCTTC.

The chain links TRBV18 to TRBJ1-3; the match to TRBD1 covers 7 bases. CDR3 length equals 16 residues. The J segment lost 0 bases and the V segment lost 3 bases, leaving 5 bases of the junction unmatched. CDR1 KGHSH and CDR2 LQKENI come from the germline V gene. The CDR3 loop is CASSPDRLSSGNTIYF. In DNA, the CDR3 is TGTGCCAGCTCACCGGACAGGTTGAGCTCTGGAAACACCATATATTTT.

The chain is built from TRBV6-5 and TRBJ1-1, with D possibly TRBD1 on 5 matching bases. The CDR3 has 14 residues. The germline gives CDR1 MNHEY, CDR2 SVGAGI. V gave up 0 bases and J gave up 5 bases, with 10 bases separating them. The CDR3 protein is CASSYSPDRTEAFF. CDR3 nucleotide sequence: TGTGCCAGCAGTTACTCTCCCGACAGAACTGAAGCTTTCTTT.

This chain joins TRBV7-9 and TRBJ2-2; D gene unclear. This CDR3 has 13 amino acids. V shed 11 bases and J shed 5 bases, with 15 bases lying between them. Germline lookup yields CDR1 SEHNR and CDR2 FQNEAQ (reference sequence). The CDR3 is CAPRGTRTGELFF. The CDR3 DNA reads as TGTGCCCCCCGAGGAACAAGGACCGGGGAGCTGTTTTTT.